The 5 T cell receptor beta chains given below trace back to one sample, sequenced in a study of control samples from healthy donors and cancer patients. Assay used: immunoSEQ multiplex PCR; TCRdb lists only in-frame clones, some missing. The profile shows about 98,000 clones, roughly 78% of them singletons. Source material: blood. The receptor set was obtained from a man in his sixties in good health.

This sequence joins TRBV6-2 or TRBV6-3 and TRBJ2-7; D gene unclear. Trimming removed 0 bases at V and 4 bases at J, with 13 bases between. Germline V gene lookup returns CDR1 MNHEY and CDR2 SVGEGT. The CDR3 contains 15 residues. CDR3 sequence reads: CASSYSTPVGYEQYF. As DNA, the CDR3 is TGTGCCAGCAGTTACTCGACACCCGTCGGGTACGAGCAGTACTTC.

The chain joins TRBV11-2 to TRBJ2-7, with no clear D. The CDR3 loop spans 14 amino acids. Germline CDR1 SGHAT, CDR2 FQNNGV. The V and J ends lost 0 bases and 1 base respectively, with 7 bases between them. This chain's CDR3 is CASSLDYSSYEQYF. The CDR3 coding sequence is TGTGCCAGCAGCTTAGATTACAGTTCCTACGAGCAGTACTTC.

In DNA form, the CDR3 reads TGTGCCAGCAGCTCCCGCTCTGCAGATACGCAGTATTTT. It yields the protein CASSSRSADTQYF. V is TRBV13 and J is TRBJ2-3, with no clear D. The ends were cut back, 4 bases at V and 4 bases at J, with 9 bases in the middle. There are 13 residues in the CDR3. The germline V gene has CDR1 PRHDT and CDR2 FYEKMQ (reference sequence). Drawing the rest from reference TRBV13 and TRBJ2-3, the complete variable domain is AAGVIQSPRHLIKEKRETATLKCYPIPRHDTVYWYQQGPGQDPQFLISFYEKMQSDKGSIPDRFSAQQFSDYHSELNMSSLELGDSALYFCASSSRSADTQYFGPGTRLTVL.

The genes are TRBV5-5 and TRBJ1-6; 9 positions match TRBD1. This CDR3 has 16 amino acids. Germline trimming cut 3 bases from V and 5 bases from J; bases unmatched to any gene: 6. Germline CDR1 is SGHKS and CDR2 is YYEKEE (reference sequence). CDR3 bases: TGTGCCAGCAGCTCAACAGGGGGCGCGGATAATTCACCCCTCCACTTT. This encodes CASSSTGGADNSPLHF.

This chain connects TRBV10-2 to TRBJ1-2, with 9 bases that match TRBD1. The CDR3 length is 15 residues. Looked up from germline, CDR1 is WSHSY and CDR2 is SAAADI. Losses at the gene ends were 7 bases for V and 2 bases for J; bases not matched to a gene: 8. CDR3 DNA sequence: TGCGCCAGCAACCGGGACAGGGATTCGAACTATGGCTACACCTTC. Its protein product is CASNRDRDSNYGYTF.